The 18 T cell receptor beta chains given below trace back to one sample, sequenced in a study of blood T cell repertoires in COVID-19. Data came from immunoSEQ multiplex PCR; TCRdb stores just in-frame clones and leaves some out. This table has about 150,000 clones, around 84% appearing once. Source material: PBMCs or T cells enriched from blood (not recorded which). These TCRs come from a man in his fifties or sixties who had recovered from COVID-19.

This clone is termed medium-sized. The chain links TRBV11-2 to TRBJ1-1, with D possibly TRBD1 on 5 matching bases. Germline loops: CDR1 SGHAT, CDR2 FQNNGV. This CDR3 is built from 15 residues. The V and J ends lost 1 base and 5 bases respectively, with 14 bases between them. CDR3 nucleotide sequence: TGTGCCAGCAGCTTAGCCCCCACGGGGGGGACTGAAGCTTTCTTT. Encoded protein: CASSLAPTGGTEAFF.

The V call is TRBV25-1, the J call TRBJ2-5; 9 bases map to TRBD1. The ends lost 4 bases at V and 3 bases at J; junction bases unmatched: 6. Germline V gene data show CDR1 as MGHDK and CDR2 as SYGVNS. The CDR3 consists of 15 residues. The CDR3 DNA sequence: TGTGCCAGCAGTGCCCAGGGGACAGGGAAAGAGACCCAGTACTTC. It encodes CASSAQGTGKETQYF.

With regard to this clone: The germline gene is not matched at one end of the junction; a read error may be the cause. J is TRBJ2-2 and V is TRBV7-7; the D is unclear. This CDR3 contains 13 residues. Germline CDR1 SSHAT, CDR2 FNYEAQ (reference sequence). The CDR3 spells CASSPTKTGELFF. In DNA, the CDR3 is TGTGCTAGCAGCCCGACAAAGACCGGGGAGCTGTTTTTT.

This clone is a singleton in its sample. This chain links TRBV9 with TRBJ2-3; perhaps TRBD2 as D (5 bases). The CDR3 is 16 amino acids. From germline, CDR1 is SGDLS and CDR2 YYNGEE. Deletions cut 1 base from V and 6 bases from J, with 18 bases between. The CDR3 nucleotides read TGTGCCAGCAGCGTAAGAGGGTCACCTTCGGGGGATACGCAGTATTTT. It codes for CASSVRGSPSGDTQYF.

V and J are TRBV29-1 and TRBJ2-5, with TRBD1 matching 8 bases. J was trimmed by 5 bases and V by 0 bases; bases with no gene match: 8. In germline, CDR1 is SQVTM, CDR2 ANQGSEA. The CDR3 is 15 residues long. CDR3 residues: CSVEDTGQVAETQYF. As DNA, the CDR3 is TGCAGCGTTGAAGACACGGGACAGGTCGCGGAGACCCAGTACTTC.

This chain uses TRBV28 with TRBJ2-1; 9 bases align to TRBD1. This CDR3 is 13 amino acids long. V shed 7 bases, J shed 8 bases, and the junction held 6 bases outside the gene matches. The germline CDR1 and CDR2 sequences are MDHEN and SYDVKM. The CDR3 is CASMRQGVDEQFF. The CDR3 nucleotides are TGTGCCAGCATGAGACAGGGGGTCGATGAGCAGTTCTTC. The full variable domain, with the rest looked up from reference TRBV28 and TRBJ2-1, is DVKVTQSSRYLVKRTGEKVFLECVQDMDHENMFWYRQDPGLGLRLIYFSYDVKMKEKGDIPEGYSVSREKKERFSLILESASTNQTSMYLCASMRQGVDEQFFGPGTRLTVL.

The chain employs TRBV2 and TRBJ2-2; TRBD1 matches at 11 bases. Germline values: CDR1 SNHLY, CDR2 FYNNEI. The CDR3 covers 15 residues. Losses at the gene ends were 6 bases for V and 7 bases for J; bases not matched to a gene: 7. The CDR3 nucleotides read TGTGCCAGCAGCGATGGGACAGGGGGTGACGGGGAGCTGTTTTTT. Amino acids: CASSDGTGGDGELFF.

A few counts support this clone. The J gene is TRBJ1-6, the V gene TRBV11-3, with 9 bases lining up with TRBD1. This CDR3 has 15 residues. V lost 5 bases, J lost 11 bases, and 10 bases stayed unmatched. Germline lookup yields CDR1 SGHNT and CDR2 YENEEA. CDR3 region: CASSAPGQGWTPLHF. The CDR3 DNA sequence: TGTGCCAGCAGCGCCCCCGGACAGGGGTGGACACCCCTCCACTTT.

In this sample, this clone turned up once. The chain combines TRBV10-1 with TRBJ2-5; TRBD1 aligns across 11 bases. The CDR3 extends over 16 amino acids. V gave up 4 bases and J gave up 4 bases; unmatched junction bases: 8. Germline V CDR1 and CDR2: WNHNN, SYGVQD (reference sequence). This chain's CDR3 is CASSGGTGGVGETQYF. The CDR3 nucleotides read TGCGCCAGCAGTGGGGGGACAGGGGGGGTTGGAGAGACCCAGTACTTC.

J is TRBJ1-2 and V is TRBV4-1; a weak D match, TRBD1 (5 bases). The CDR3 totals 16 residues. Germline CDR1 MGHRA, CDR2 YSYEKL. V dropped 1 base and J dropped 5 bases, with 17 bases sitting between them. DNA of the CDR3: TGCGCCAGCAGCCAAGTTGGGGACTTTTCTTCTTATGGCTACACCTTC. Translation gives CASSQVGDFSSYGYTF.

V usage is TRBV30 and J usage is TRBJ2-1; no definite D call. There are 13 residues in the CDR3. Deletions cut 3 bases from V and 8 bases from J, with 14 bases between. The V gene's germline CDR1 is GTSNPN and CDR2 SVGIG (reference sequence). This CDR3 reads CAWRTLIGDEQFF. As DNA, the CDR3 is TGTGCCTGGAGGACCCTTATTGGAGATGAGCAGTTCTTC.

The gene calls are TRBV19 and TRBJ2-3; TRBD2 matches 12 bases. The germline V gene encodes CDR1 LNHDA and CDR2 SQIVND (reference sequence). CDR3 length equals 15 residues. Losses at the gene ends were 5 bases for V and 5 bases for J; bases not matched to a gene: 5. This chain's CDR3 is CASSRTSGVIDTQYF. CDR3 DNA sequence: TGTGCCAGTAGTCGGACTAGCGGGGTAATAGATACGCAGTATTTT.

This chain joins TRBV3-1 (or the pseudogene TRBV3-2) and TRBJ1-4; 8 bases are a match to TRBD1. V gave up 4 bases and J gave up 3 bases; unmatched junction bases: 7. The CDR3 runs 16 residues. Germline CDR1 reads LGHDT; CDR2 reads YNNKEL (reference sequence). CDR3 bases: TGTGCCAGCAGCCGAGGACAGGGATCGGCTAATGAAAAACTGTTTTTT. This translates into CASSRGQGSANEKLFF.

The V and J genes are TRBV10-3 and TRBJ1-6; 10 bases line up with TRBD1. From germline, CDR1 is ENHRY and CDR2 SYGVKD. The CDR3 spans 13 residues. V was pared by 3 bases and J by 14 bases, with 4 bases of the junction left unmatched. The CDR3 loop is CAISEGQGESLHF. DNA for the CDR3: TGTGCCATCAGTGAAGGACAGGGGGAATCCCTCCACTTT.

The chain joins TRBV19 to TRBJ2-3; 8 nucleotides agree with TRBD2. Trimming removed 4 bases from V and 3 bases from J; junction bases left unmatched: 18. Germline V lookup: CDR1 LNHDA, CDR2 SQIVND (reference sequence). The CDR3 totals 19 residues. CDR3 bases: TGTGCCAGTAGTAAGTCAGGCTGGACGGGGGGGATCCAAACAGATACGCAGTATTTT. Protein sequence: CASSKSGWTGGIQTDTQYF.

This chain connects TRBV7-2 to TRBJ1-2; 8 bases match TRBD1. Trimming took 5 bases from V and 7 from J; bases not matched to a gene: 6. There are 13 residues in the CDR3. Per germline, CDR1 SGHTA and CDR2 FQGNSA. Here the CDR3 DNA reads TGTGCCAGCAGCCCCAGGGGGCGTAGTGGCTACACCTTC. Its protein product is CASSPRGRSGYTF.

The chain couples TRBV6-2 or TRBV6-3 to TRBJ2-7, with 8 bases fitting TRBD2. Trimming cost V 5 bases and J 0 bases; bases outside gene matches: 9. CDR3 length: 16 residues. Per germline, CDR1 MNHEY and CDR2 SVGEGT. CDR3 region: CASSAPAGVSSYEQYF. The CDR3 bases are TGTGCCAGCAGTGCCCCAGCGGGGGTTTCCTCCTACGAGCAGTACTTC.

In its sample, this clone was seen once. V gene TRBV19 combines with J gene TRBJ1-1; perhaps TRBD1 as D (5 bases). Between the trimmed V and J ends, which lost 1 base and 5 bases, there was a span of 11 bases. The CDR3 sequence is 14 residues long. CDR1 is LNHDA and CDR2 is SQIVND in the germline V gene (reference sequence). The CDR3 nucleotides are TGTGCCAGTAGTATAGTAGGGGTCCGGACTGAAGCTTTCTTT. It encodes CASSIVGVRTEAFF.